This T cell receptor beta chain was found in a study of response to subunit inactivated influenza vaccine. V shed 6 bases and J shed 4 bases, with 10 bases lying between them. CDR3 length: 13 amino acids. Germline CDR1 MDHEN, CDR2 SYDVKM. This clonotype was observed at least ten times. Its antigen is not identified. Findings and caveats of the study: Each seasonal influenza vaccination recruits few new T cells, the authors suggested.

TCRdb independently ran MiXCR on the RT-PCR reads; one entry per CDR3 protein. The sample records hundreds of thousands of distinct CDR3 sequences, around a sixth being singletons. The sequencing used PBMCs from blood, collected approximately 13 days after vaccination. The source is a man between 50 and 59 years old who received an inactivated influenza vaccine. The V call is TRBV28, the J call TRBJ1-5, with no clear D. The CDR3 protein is CASRAGLNQPQHF. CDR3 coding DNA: TGTGCCAGCAGGGCCGGGCTGAATCAGCCCCAGCATTTT.